The clone carrying this T cell receptor beta chain was detected many times. As yet, its antigen is unknown. Germline values: CDR1 KGHSH, CDR2 LQKENI. V shed 3 bases and J 0 bases; nucleotides not matched to a gene: 7. This CDR3 spans 16 amino acids. Amplified regions were TCR beta CDR3 sequences from RNA transcripts. Carried out on the TCR CDR3, a first-round RT-PCR used the HTBI primer set. TCRdb redid the calling of the multiplex PCR reads with MiXCR, one entry per CDR3 protein. The sample includes some 560,000 distinct CDR3 sequences, about 14% of them seen just once. The sample comes from a study of T cells in Graves' hyperthyroidism and ophthalmopathy. The overall study: Peripheral blood samples were taken at initial diagnosis, prior to any treatment. Study-level results: Prediction of ophthalmopathy progression came a median around 6 months pre-onset.

The specimen sequenced was blood. This chain uses TRBV18 with TRBJ1-1; 7 bases map to TRBD1. The receptor's source is a woman between 40 and 50 years old with Graves' hyperthyroidism. The CDR3: CASSPTDRVMNTEAFF. CDR3 coding DNA: TGTGCCAGCTCACCCACCGACAGGGTTATGAACACTGAAGCTTTCTTT.